These 5 T cell receptor beta chains originate from one sample sequenced in a study of blood T cells in healthy people across ages. Next came a second PCR, run for roughly 7 to 12 cycles, which used a sample-barcoded 5' primer along with a J-beta primer mix. TCRdb ran MiXCR on the 5' RACE reads and lists one entry per CDR3 protein. Of 910,000 or so distinct CDR3 sequences listed, about 51% are singletons. Specimen: blood. The receptor set was obtained from a woman in her sixties in good health.

This chain connects TRBV2 to TRBJ2-3; D not certain. V was shortened by 11 bases and J by 2 bases, with 5 bases between the two germline ends. Per germline, CDR1 SNHLY and CDR2 FYNNEI. CDR3 size: 10 residues. CDR3 DNA: TGTGCCCTAATCACAGATACGCAGTATTTT. Its protein product is CALITDTQYF.

This chain links TRBV20-1 with TRBJ2-3, with D perhaps TRBD1 or TRBD2 (7 bases each). This CDR3 region has 14 residues. Germline V gene sequence: CDR1 DFQATT, CDR2 SNEGSKA (reference sequence). Trimming stripped 6 bases from V and 1 base from J, with 14 bases between. CDR3 bases: TGCAGTGCCAAAAGCGGGACAGGCACAGATACGCAGTATTTT. This translates into CSAKSGTGTDTQYF.

Only a few counts were recorded for this clonotype. The chain uses TRBV20-1 and TRBJ2-7; the D gene is possibly TRBD1 (7 bases). Trimming removed 0 bases at V and 4 bases at J, with 16 bases between. Germline CDR1 DFQATT, CDR2 SNEGSKA (reference sequence). The CDR3 is 15 residues long. CDR3 in amino acids: CSARDRGRGVYEQYF. CDR3 sequence (DNA): TGCAGTGCTAGAGATCGCGGCAGGGGGGTTTACGAGCAGTACTTC.

This clonotype has a handful of counts. The gene calls are TRBV10-3 and TRBJ2-7; D is uncertain. The V end was cut by 5 bases, the J end by 0 bases, with 11 bases between. The CDR3 extends over 14 amino acids. CDR1 is ENHRY, CDR2 SYGVKD, per germline. The CDR3 reads CAISSPKSSYEQYF. The DNA of the CDR3 is TGTGCCATCAGTAGCCCTAAGAGCTCCTACGAGCAGTACTTC.

The V call is TRBV27, the J call TRBJ2-7; TRBD2 might be the D (5 bases). V lost 6 bases, J lost 4 bases, and 16 bases lay in between. The CDR3 spans 14 residues. Germline V CDR1 and CDR2: MNHEY, SMNVEV (reference sequence). The CDR3 region is CASSHGRASYEQYF. The CDR3 DNA is TGTGCCAGCAGCCATGGGCGGGCTAGTTACGAGCAGTACTTC.